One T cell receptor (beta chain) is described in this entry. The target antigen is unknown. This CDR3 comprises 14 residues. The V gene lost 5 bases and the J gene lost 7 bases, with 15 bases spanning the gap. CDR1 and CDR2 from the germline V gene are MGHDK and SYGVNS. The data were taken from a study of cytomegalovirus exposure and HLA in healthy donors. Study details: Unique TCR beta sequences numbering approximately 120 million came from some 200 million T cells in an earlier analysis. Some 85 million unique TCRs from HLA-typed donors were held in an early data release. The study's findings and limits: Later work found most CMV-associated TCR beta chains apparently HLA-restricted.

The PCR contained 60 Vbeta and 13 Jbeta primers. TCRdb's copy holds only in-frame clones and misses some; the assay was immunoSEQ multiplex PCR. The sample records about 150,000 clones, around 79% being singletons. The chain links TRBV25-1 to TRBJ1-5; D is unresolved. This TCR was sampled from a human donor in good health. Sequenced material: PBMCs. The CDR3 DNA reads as TGTGCCAGCAGTAACGAGGGATTCGACCAGCCCCAGCATTTT. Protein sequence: CASSNEGFDQPQHF.